The source of this TCR beta chain is a study of T cells in Graves' hyperthyroidism and ophthalmopathy. The source material, RNA transcripts, was used to amplify TCR beta CDR3 regions. During a first-round RT-PCR of the TCR CDR3, the HTBI primer set was used. TCRdb re-called the multiplex PCR reads through MiXCR, storing one row per CDR3 protein. The data contain roughly 400,000 distinct CDR3 sequences, 11% to 15% of them singletons. Study-level points and caveats: Most clonotypes expanded in the thyroid (above 0.001) were also present in blood.

The germline CDR1 and CDR2 sequences are LNHDA and SQIVND (reference sequence). V dropped 1 base and J dropped 2 bases, with 6 bases sitting between them. The CDR3 is 13 residues long. Individuals with ophthalmopathy presented a Clinical Activity Score of at least 3, a NOSPECS grade of at least 4 and a duration under 3 months. Isolation of PBMCs was performed on 8.5 to 10 ml fresh peripheral blood. For this clonotype: Its antigen is as yet unknown.

The sequence was collected from a man over 45 with Graves' ophthalmopathy. The chain couples TRBV19 to TRBJ2-7, with D unclear. Sequencing used blood. The CDR3 loop is CASSIGAAYEQYF. The CDR3 DNA reads as TGTGCCAGTAGTATAGGGGCAGCCTACGAGCAGTACTTC.